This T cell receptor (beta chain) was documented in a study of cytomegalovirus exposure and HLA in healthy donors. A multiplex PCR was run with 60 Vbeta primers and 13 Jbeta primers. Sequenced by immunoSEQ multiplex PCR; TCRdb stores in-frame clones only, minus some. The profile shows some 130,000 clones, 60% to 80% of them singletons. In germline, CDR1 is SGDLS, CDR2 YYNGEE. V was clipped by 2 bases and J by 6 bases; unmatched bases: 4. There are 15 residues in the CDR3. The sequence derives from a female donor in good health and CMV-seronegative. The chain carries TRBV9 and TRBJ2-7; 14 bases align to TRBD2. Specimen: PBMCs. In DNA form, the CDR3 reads TGTGCCAGCAGCGTCACCGGGACTAGCGGGAGCGAGCAGTACTTC. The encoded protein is CASSVTGTSGSEQYF. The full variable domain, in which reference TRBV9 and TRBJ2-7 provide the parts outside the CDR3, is DSGVTQTPKHLITATGQRVTLRCSPRSGDLSVYWYQQSLDQGLQFLIQYYNGEERAKGNILERFSAQQFPDLHSELNLSSLELGDSALYFCASSVTGTSGSEQYFGPGTRLTVT.